This passage covers 26 T cell receptor beta chains from one sample sequenced in a study of response to subunit inactivated influenza vaccine. TCRdb passed the RT-PCR reads through MiXCR, listing each CDR3 protein once. The table shows about 700,000 distinct CDR3 sequences, with approximately 13% occurring only once. Here the sequenced sample was PBMCs from blood, taken around 14 days before vaccination. The source of these receptors is a man aged 45-65 years who received an inactivated influenza vaccine.

V gene TRBV27 combines with J gene TRBJ2-5; 9 bases align to TRBD1. Trimming removed 6 bases from V and 6 bases from J; junction bases left unmatched: 14. CDR3 length: 16 residues. CDR1 is MNHEY, CDR2 SMNVEV, per germline (reference sequence). CDR3 region: CASRLYGQGNDKTQYF. Written as DNA, the CDR3 is TGTGCCAGCAGACTCTACGGACAGGGGAATGACAAGACCCAGTACTTC.

This clonotype was recorded a few times. The chain uses TRBV27 and TRBJ2-2; D is perhaps TRBD2 (7 bases). This CDR3 comprises 16 residues. Trimming stripped 3 bases from V and 4 bases from J, with 15 bases between. The germline V gene encodes CDR1 MNHEY and CDR2 SMNVEV (reference sequence). CDR3 sequence: CASSFRGAMGTGELFF. The DNA for the CDR3 is TGTGCCAGCAGTTTCCGGGGGGCTATGGGCACCGGGGAGCTGTTTTTT.

V is TRBV7-6 and J is TRBJ2-1, with 14 bases aligning to TRBD2. Germline loops: CDR1 SGHVS, CDR2 FNYEAQ. There are 19 residues in the CDR3. The V and J ends lost 3 bases and 0 bases, in that order; junction bases with no gene match: 7. CDR3 amino acids: CASSFRTSGRWSSYNEQFF. Here the CDR3 DNA reads TGTGCCAGCAGCTTCCGGACTAGCGGGAGGTGGAGCTCCTACAATGAGCAGTTCTTC.

The genes are TRBV7-2 and TRBJ1-6; 8 bases match TRBD1. The CDR3 runs to 16 residues. With V trimmed by 5 bases and J by 9 bases, 12 bases remained unmatched. CDR1 is SGHTA, CDR2 FQGNSA, per germline. As DNA, the CDR3 is TGTGCCAGCAGCCCCCGGACAGGGAGCGGGAGTTCACCCCTCCACTTT. Translated: CASSPRTGSGSSPLHF.

The table lists this clonotype with a few counts. The chain recombines TRBV4-3 with TRBJ2-3; no clear D gene. V gave up 3 bases and J gave up 9 bases, with 13 bases separating them. Germline CDR1 reads LGHNA; CDR2 reads YSLEER. The CDR3 length is 13 residues. For the CDR3, the DNA is TGCGCCAGCAGCCAGCCGGGCTACCACACGCAGTATTTT. It encodes CASSQPGYHTQYF.

V and J are TRBV7-6 and TRBJ2-5; weak D call: TRBD1 (6 bases). This CDR3 is 15 amino acids long. Per germline, CDR1 SGHVS and CDR2 FNYEAQ. V was shortened by 0 bases and J by 5 bases, with 13 bases between the two germline ends. CDR3 nucleotides: TGTGCCAGCAGCTTAGCGTCAGGGGCATGGGAGACCCAGTACTTC. Translated: CASSLASGAWETQYF.

The chain is built from TRBV10-3 and TRBJ2-7; D ambiguous. This CDR3 spans 13 amino acids. Germline CDR1 ENHRY, CDR2 SYGVKD. Trimming left V 0 bases short and J 5 bases short, with 8 bases between. CDR3 coding DNA: TGTGCCATCAGTGAGTCAAATGTCGACGAGCAGTACTTC. It translates to CAISESNVDEQYF.

The chain joins TRBV10-1 to TRBJ1-5; 10 bases are a match to TRBD1. The CDR3 is made up of 16 amino acids. Germline lookup yields CDR1 WNHNN and CDR2 SYGVQD (reference sequence). V gave up 6 bases and J gave up 0 bases; unmatched junction bases: 5. CDR3 amino acids: CASSGQGGYSNQPQHF. In DNA form, the CDR3 reads TGCGCCAGCAGCGGACAGGGGGGTTATAGCAATCAGCCCCAGCATTTT.

This clonotype was seen a handful of times. The chain links TRBV20-1 to TRBJ2-3, with D possibly being TRBD1 (5 bases). This CDR3 comprises 16 residues. V shed 0 bases and J shed 2 bases, with 15 bases lying between them. Germline V gene data show CDR1 as DFQATT and CDR2 as SNEGSKA (reference sequence). The CDR3 spells CSARDWGKKPTDTQYF. Here the CDR3 DNA reads TGCAGTGCTAGAGATTGGGGCAAGAAACCCACAGATACGCAGTATTTT.

This clonotype was counted a few times. The chain joins TRBV7-2 to TRBJ1-1; a possible D gene is TRBD1 (5 bases). The CDR3 loop spans 15 amino acids. V lost 7 bases to trimming and J lost 5 bases, with 20 bases between them. Germline assignment: CDR1 SGHTA and CDR2 FQGNSA. CDR3 region: CASTPGRGGSTEAFF. The CDR3 DNA is TGTGCCAGCACCCCTGGCCGGGGGGGTAGTACTGAAGCTTTCTTT.

The chain recombines TRBV24-1 with TRBJ1-4; D perhaps matches TRBD1 (5 bases). With 9 bases removed from V and 0 bases from J, the gap between germline ends came to 13 bases. Germline CDR1 is KGHDR and CDR2 is SFDVKD. This CDR3 spans 15 amino acids. The CDR3 loop reads CATGSKTATNEKLFF. The CDR3 nucleotides are TGTGCCACCGGAAGTAAGACAGCAACTAATGAAAAACTGTTTTTT.

This clonotype was counted a few times. V and J are TRBV12-3 or TRBV12-4 and TRBJ1-1, with D possibly TRBD1 on 6 matching bases. The length of the CDR3 is 14 residues. Deletions cut 1 base from V and 4 bases from J, with 10 bases between. The CDR3 sequence is CASSLGGGSTEAFF. CDR3 sequence (DNA): TGTGCCAGCAGTTTAGGAGGGGGAAGCACTGAAGCTTTCTTT.

This clonotype was recorded a few times. The gene calls are TRBV15 and TRBJ2-7; D unclear. The length of the CDR3 is 11 residues. Germline CDR1 LNHNV, CDR2 YYDKDF (reference sequence). V lost 1 base and J 6 bases, leaving 4 bases between the germline ends. This CDR3 is CATSRGSEQYF. The CDR3 region has the DNA TGTGCCACCAGCAGAGGCTCCGAGCAGTACTTC.

In DNA, the CDR3 is TGTGCCAGCAGTTTCATAGCGTTTTGGGTGTCTAGCACAGATACGCAGTATTTT. Translating gives CASSFIAFWVSSTDTQYF. The chain joins TRBV27 to TRBJ2-3; perhaps TRBD2 as D (5 bases). Trimming took off 3 bases at V and 0 bases at J, with 19 bases between the two ends. CDR1 MNHEY and CDR2 SMNVEV come from the germline V gene (reference sequence). This CDR3 has 18 amino acids.

In this sample, this clonotype turned up a few times. The V gene is TRBV12-3 or TRBV12-4, the J gene TRBJ2-1; D is undetermined. V was clipped by 3 bases and J by 2 bases, with 11 bases between them. This CDR3 is built from 15 residues. CDR3 nucleotides: TGTGCCAGCAGTTTCTTGGCGAATACCTACAATGAGCAGTTCTTC. Amino acid sequence: CASSFLANTYNEQFF.

This clonotype has just a few counts. This chain connects TRBV3-1 to TRBJ2-4; tentative D call: TRBD2 (5 bases). The germline V gene has CDR1 LGHDT and CDR2 YNNKEL (reference sequence). Trimming pared 1 base from V and 8 bases from J, leaving 12 bases between. CDR3 length: 14 amino acids. The CDR3 region has the DNA TGTGCCAGCAGCCAAGCGAGCGGTAGGGACATTCAGTACTTC. Residues: CASSQASGRDIQYF.

In its sample, this clonotype was seen a few times. This chain joins TRBV5-1 and TRBJ1-5; D gene ambiguous. The V and J ends lost 0 bases and 7 bases respectively, with 11 bases between them. CDR3 length equals 14 residues. Looked up from germline, CDR1 is SGHRS and CDR2 is YFSETQ. In DNA form, the CDR3 reads TGCGCCAGCAGCTTGGGGGAAATGGTGCAGCCCCAGCATTTT. It is translated as CASSLGEMVQPQHF.

The chain combines TRBV11-2 with TRBJ2-1; D is unclear. V was pared by 5 bases and J by 8 bases, with 16 bases between. Germline-derived CDR1 and CDR2 are SGHAT and FQNNGV. This CDR3 region has 14 residues. CDR3 residues: CASSPQVVFDEQFF. The CDR3 DNA reads TGTGCCAGCAGCCCGCAGGTAGTATTTGATGAGCAGTTCTTC. Full variable domain (outside the CDR3, taken from reference TRBV11-2 and TRBJ2-1): EAGVAQSPRYKIIEKRQSVAFWCNPISGHATLYWYQQILGQGPKLLIQFQNNGVVDDSQLPKDRFSAERLKGVDSTLKIQPAKLEDSAVYLCASSPQVVFDEQFFGPGTRLTVL.

This clonotype was counted a few times. The chain couples TRBV7-9 to TRBJ2-7; TRBD1 is a possible D gene (6 bases). CDR3 length equals 13 residues. CDR1 SEHNR and CDR2 FQNEAQ come from the germline V gene (reference sequence). V lost 9 bases, J lost 0 bases, and 12 bases lay in between. CDR3 residues: CASPWTASYEQYF. DNA of the CDR3: TGTGCCAGTCCTTGGACAGCCTCCTACGAGCAGTACTTC.

CDR3 sequence (DNA): TGTGCCACCAGCAGAGCGACGTTACCTGGTTCACCCCTCCACTTT. Translated, it gives CATSRATLPGSPLHF. The chain combines TRBV15 with TRBJ1-6, with D unclear. The CDR3 covers 15 residues. V lost 1 base and J 9 bases, leaving 13 bases between the germline ends. Germline CDR1 is LNHNV and CDR2 is YYDKDF (reference sequence).

The chain carries TRBV7-8 and TRBJ1-1; weak D call: TRBD1 (5 bases). Trimming left V 1 base short and J 4 bases short, with 19 bases between. Germline V CDR1 and CDR2: SGHVS, FQNEAQ. CDR3 size: 17 residues. CDR3 DNA: TGTGCCAGCAGCTTAGGATCTGGCAGGCCGAGGGGCACTGAAGCTTTCTTT. Its protein is CASSLGSGRPRGTEAFF.

The V call is TRBV5-4, the J call TRBJ2-3; 10 positions agree with TRBD1. Per the germline V gene, CDR1 is SGHNT and CDR2 is YYREEE (reference sequence). V lost 6 bases to trimming and J lost 2 bases; unmatched junction nucleotides: 15. The CDR3 covers 18 residues. CDR3 loop: CASNSKGGTGASTDTQYF. The CDR3 region has the DNA TGTGCCAGCAACTCCAAAGGAGGGACAGGGGCTTCCACAGATACGCAGTATTTT.

In its sample, this clonotype was seen many times. This chain uses TRBV12-3 or TRBV12-4 with TRBJ2-7, with 7 bases identical to TRBD2. V shed 7 bases and J 4 bases; nucleotides not matched to a gene: 7. The CDR3 extends over 13 amino acids. The CDR3 is CASTLRGGYEQYF. DNA of the CDR3: TGTGCCAGCACCCTTCGGGGAGGGTACGAGCAGTACTTC.

This clonotype was detected a few times. The rearrangement joins TRBV6-5 to TRBJ2-1; 14 nucleotides align to TRBD2. Looked up from germline, CDR1 is MNHEY and CDR2 is SVGAGI. V was pared by 2 bases and J by 9 bases, with 6 bases of the junction left unmatched. CDR3 length: 16 residues. The CDR3 nucleotides read TGTGCCAGCAGTTACCGGGGGACTAGCGGGAGAGCTGAGCAGTTCTTC. Its protein product is CASSYRGTSGRAEQFF.

This clonotype showed up just a few times. The J gene is TRBJ2-7, the V gene TRBV12-3 or TRBV12-4; D may be TRBD2 (6 bases). CDR3 length equals 11 residues. Trimming pared 6 bases from V and 9 bases from J, leaving 12 bases between. Here the CDR3 reads CASSRAGRQYF. The CDR3 DNA reads TGTGCCAGCAGCCGCGCGGGGCGGCAGTACTTC.

This clonotype was counted a few times. The chain recombines TRBV20-1 with TRBJ2-7; 10 nucleotides align to TRBD1. V dropped 3 bases and J dropped 7; count of bases not matched to a gene: 6. CDR1 DFQATT and CDR2 SNEGSKA come from the germline V gene (reference sequence). There are 13 residues in the CDR3. This CDR3 reads CSASRQGAGEQYF. CDR3 bases: TGCAGTGCTAGCCGACAGGGGGCCGGAGAGCAGTACTTC.